A single count supports the clone carrying this T cell receptor (beta chain). V was trimmed by 4 bases and J by 0 bases, leaving 14 bases between them. This CDR3 has 16 residues. Per germline, CDR1 SNHLY and CDR2 FYNNEI. Produced via immunoSEQ multiplex PCR; TCRdb's table is partial and in-frame only. The data contain around 310,000 clones, about 90% of them singletons. The record originates from a study of blood T cell repertoires in COVID-19. Background on the study: COVID-19 samples collected from the United States, Italy and Spain covered acute and convalescent phases. T cells, B-cell-depleted T cells, or PBMCs supplied cDNA or gDNA.

V gene TRBV2 combines with J gene TRBJ2-3, with D perhaps matching TRBD1 (7 bases). The clonotype comes from a woman aged 40 to 55 with COVID-19, enrolled during active disease. The sequenced material came from peripheral blood. The CDR3 DNA reads TGTGCCAGCAGTGTTGGGGGGACAGCTAGCACAGATACGCAGTATTTT. It translates to CASSVGGTASTDTQYF.